This T cell receptor beta chain was sequenced for a study of post-analysis software for immune sequencing data. Whole-study findings and limits: Compared with controls, patients had more of about 5 TRBV segments, including TRBV5-6, TRBV5-1 and TRBV20-1. Versus controls, multiple sclerosis patients showed significantly lower diversity (normalized Chao1).

CDR3 length equals 13 residues. Researchers reported that TCR beta cDNA libraries carried unique molecular identifiers. The yield from approximately 1 to 10 million T cells was 500,000 or so cDNA molecules in total. MiXCR was run by TCRdb on the PCR reads, yielding one entry per CDR3 protein. The table lists over 150,000 distinct CDR3 sequences, approximately 28% of them singletons. As to this clonotype: The target antigen is unknown.

The chain is built from TRBV12-3 or TRBV12-4 and TRBJ2-7; the D call may be TRBD1 or TRBD2 (5 bases each). The DNA end favors TRBJ2-5, so the J call may be wrong. The sample comprised blood. The clonotype was recovered from a girl aged 10-17 years with multiple sclerosis. CDR3 in DNA: TGTGCCAGTAGGGAACTAGGGGTGGAGACCCAGTACTTC. The encoded protein is CASRELGVETQYF.